A selection of T cell receptor beta chains follows, all from one sample in a study of Graves' ophthalmopathy and Graves' hyperthyroidism. Each CDR3 protein gets one entry after TCRdb re-called the multiplex PCR reads with MiXCR. The data show about 380,000 distinct CDR3 sequences, over 15% seen once. The sequenced sample consisted of peripheral blood. Receptor source: a woman aged 18-29 years with stable Graves' hyperthyroidism. The conserved cysteine and the conserved F or W are not part of the CDR3 here. Clone size is given for some rows only: seen once, a few or many times, or a class if the clone is expanded.

CDR3aa	abundance	v_gene	j_gene
ASSPDTNQPQH	many	TRBV2	TRBJ1-5
ASSYSKWTSGYEQY	many	TRBV6-5	TRBJ2-7
ASSLGTGILREQY	-	TRBV28	TRBJ2-7
ASRAPVRGQNYEQY	many	TRBV6-1	TRBJ2-7
ASSASTTDTGELF	many	TRBV2	TRBJ2-2
ASSYSNAGGPYEQY	-	TRBV6-2/TRBV6-3	TRBJ2-7
ASSGRDRRLWLNSPLH	many	TRBV12-3/TRBV12-4	TRBJ1-6
SVGAYYGYT	many	TRBV20-1	TRBJ1-2
SARGTGNSPLH	-	TRBV20-1	TRBJ1-6
ASSGTNLQPQH	many	TRBV7-2	TRBJ1-5
SMTGGVETQY	many	TRBV20-1	TRBJ2-5
SANRGYNSPLH	many	TRBV20-1	TRBJ1-6
ASSLAAGFTEAF	many	TRBV11-2	TRBJ1-1
ASSGDRASAYGYT	-	TRBV6-1	TRBJ1-2
ASSITGSGTEAF	many	TRBV7-4	TRBJ1-1
ASSRGDTEAF	many	TRBV19	TRBJ1-1
SARDGTRGYT	few	TRBV20-1	TRBJ1-2
ASNPAGLAYTGELF	many	TRBV19	TRBJ2-2
ASSEGAGLQETQY	many	TRBV6-1	TRBJ2-5
ATSVPRDAQETQY	many	TRBV24-1	TRBJ2-5
ASSDGQGDNQPQH	many	TRBV7-2	TRBJ1-5
ASSQTSAGLS	few	TRBV7-2	TRBJ2-5
ASSGERGGKETQY	many	TRBV6-1	TRBJ2-5
ATSDLTGPPNTGELF	many	TRBV24-1	TRBJ2-2
ASSGPSGEETQY	few	TRBV2	TRBJ2-5
ASSEGPGTNTEAF	many	TRBV6-1	TRBJ1-1
ASSPTGGPYQETQY	-	TRBV6-1	TRBJ2-5
ASSQTGKARSRELF	many	TRBV12-3/TRBV12-4	TRBJ2-2
ASSLGWGQGYT	many	TRBV11-2	TRBJ1-2
ASSREWAETQY	many	TRBV6-1	TRBJ2-5
ASSEGRVQPQH	many	TRBV2	TRBJ1-5
ASKTLNTDAF	few	TRBV11-2	TRBJ1-1
ASSYRGTTQY	many	TRBV19	TRBJ2-5
ASSSRGGGGNTIY	once	TRBV9	TRBJ1-3
ASSPQGQGNTEAF	-	TRBV18	TRBJ1-1
ASSLDRETYEQY	many	TRBV11-2	TRBJ2-7
ASSEGPTNYGYT	-	TRBV18	TRBJ1-2
ASSEGGAWETQY	many	TRBV6-1	TRBJ2-5
SASLRQGSEQY	many	TRBV20-1	TRBJ2-7
ASGLKVGGENTEAF	many	TRBV12-5	TRBJ1-1
ASSGTGSGNTEAF	many	TRBV5-1	TRBJ1-1
ASSLTTGSGNTIY	few	TRBV5-1	TRBJ1-3
ASSLGRDGPYEQY	-	TRBV18	TRBJ2-7
ASSLQAGNYGYT	many	TRBV7-2	TRBJ1-2
AISGGGLAGVHPYEQY	-	TRBV10-3	TRBJ2-7
ASTGPPKTGELF	-	TRBV6-1	TRBJ2-2
ASSLTPKFEAF	many	TRBV7-3	TRBJ1-1
ASSQVFGYEQY	many	TRBV14	TRBJ2-7
ASSQVSSGGIYEQY	many	TRBV12-3/TRBV12-4	TRBJ2-7
ASSPGPHSFDYT	-	TRBV11-3	TRBJ1-2